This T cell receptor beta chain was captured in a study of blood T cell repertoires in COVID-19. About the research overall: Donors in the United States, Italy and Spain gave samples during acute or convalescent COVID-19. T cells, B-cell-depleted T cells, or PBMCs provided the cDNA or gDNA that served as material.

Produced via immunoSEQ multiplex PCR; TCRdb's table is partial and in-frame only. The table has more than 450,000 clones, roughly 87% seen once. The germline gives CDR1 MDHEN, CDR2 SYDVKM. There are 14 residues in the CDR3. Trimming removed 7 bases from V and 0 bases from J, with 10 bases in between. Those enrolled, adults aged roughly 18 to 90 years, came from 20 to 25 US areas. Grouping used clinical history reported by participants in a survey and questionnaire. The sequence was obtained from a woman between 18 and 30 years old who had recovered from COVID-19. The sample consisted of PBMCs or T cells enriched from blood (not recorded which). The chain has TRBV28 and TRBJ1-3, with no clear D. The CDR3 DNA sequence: TGTGCCAGCACTCGAGGGTTCTCTGGAAACACCATATATTTT. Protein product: CASTRGFSGNTIYF.